This TCR beta chain was retrieved from a study of T cell responses to AZD1222 COVID-19 vaccine. Study-level points and caveats: Repertoires were obtained only post-peak T cell response. Possibly, clonal diversity was underestimated; donors were largely white British and included more females. Nearly half of spike-specific TCRs reportedly go after variant regions that carry no mutations. CD4 TCRs associated with vaccination spanned spike, dominating at 160-218 and 743-854.

This clone was seen once. Antigen unknown. Here immunoSEQ multiplex PCR was the method, and the copy in TCRdb shows in-frame clones only, minus some. The table includes 85,000 to 90,000 clones, more than 70% detected once. The CDR3 totals 15 residues. Per the germline V gene, CDR1 is SGHDN and CDR2 is FVKESK. V was pared by 4 bases and J by 1 base, with 11 bases between. The receptor's source is an adult in good health. Specimen: peripheral blood, collected on day 0 of AZD1222 vaccination. The V gene is TRBV14, the J gene TRBJ2-1; D perhaps matches TRBD1 (7 bases). CDR3 coding DNA: TGTGCCAGCAGCCGCGCAGGGGGGTCCTACAATGAGCAGTTCTTC. This gives the protein CASSRAGGSYNEQFF.